This T cell receptor beta chain was identified during a study of blood T cells in healthy people across ages. Notes on the study in general: Nothing was known about donor CMV status, and this possibly confounded expanded clonotype changes. Observed TCR beta diversity per million T cells went down as age went up. This fall followed a roughly linear course with age.

Total RNA, at least 6 micrograms per sample, came from PBMCs. Sample-barcoded 5' priming and a J-beta primer mix drove a second PCR of roughly 6 to 12 cycles. TCRdb recomputed calls from the 5' RACE reads with MiXCR, one row per CDR3 protein. The data show fewer than 800,000 distinct CDR3 sequences, approximately 29% seen once. This clonotype occurred a few times. Its antigen is still unknown. The sequence was obtained from a woman older than 75 in good health. The specimen sequenced was blood.

The CDR3 sequence is CASSPNGGAVDTQYF. CDR3 DNA: TGTGCCAGCAGCCCTAACGGGGGGGCCGTAGATACGCAGTATTTT. This chain links TRBV7-7 with TRBJ2-3, with TRBD2 identical over 8 bases. The CDR3 runs 15 residues. In germline, CDR1 is SSHAT, CDR2 FNYEAQ (reference sequence). J was trimmed by 5 bases and V by 5 bases; bases with no gene match: 9.